This TCR beta chain was sequenced during a study of cytomegalovirus exposure and HLA in healthy donors. The study's findings and limits: In an earlier analysis, in 620 or so donors, most V segments appeared productive either ~90% or ~30% of the time. Associated with cytomegalovirus, according to the listing, were 150 to 200 TCR beta chains.

13 Jbeta primers and 60 Vbeta primers were used for the PCR. Clones were sequenced by immunoSEQ multiplex PCR, and TCRdb holds only the in-frame ones, with some missing. Of about 150,000 clones in the sample, around 84% were seen once. Germline CDR1 reads SGHTA; CDR2 reads FQGNSA. The V gene lost 6 bases and the J gene lost 2 bases, with 8 bases spanning the gap. This CDR3 has 12 amino acids. As regards this clone: The antigen remains undetermined.

Material for sequencing was PBMCs. The TCR sequence derives from a boy between 2 and 10 years old in good health and CMV-seronegative. The chain has TRBV7-2 and TRBJ2-7, with a possible D match to TRBD2 (5 bases). The CDR3 region is CASSRGTYEQYF. DNA for the CDR3: TGTGCCAGCAGTCGGGGAACCTACGAGCAGTACTTC. The full variable domain, in which reference TRBV7-2 and TRBJ2-7 provide the parts outside the CDR3, is GAGVSQSPSNKVTEKGKDVELRCDPISGHTALYWYRQSLGQGLEFLIYFQGNSAPDKSGLPSDRFSAERTGGSVSTLTIQRTQQEDSAVYLCASSRGTYEQYFGPGTRLTVT.